This T cell receptor (beta chain) was observed in a study of neurological immune-mediated disorders. General observations from the study: No sharing of CDR3 amino acid sequences was observed among expanded clones across subjects, suggesting private repertoires in all groups. Whereas HTLV-1-associated myelopathy showed the most TCR clonal expansion, multiple sclerosis showed the least, with levels below those of healthy controls.

Among the participants, healthy controls were blood bank volunteers in Maryland, USA. The study built unsorted libraries from 2 million PBMCs kept at -80 C. This CDR3 has 16 residues. The V gene lost 6 bases and the J gene lost 2 bases, with 17 bases spanning the gap. Germline CDR1 is MDHEN and CDR2 is SYDVKM. One entry per CDR3 protein results from TCRdb running MiXCR on the 5' RACE reads. The sample consists of more than 75,000 distinct CDR3 sequences, about a tenth of them appearing once. This clonotype was seen at least ten times. The target antigen is unknown. This sequence was found in a man aged 40-50 years in good health. Sequenced input: PBMCs. The chain is built from TRBV28 and TRBJ2-1, with D perhaps assigned TRBD1 or TRBD2 (6 bases each). CDR3 region: CASSDLLGGTYNEQFF. CDR3 DNA: TGTGCCAGCAGCGACCTCCTAGGGGGGACCTACAATGAGCAGTTCTTC.